These 18 T cell receptor beta chains came from one sample sequenced in a study of blood T cell repertoires in COVID-19. TCRdb's table, derived via immunoSEQ multiplex PCR, lists solely in-frame clones and lacks some. The data show 350,000 to 400,000 clones, 89% seen once. The sample taken for sequencing was PBMCs or T cells enriched from blood (not recorded which). These receptors were obtained from a woman younger than 45 who had recovered from COVID-19.

This rearrangement joins TRBV6-5 to TRBJ1-3, with unresolved D. The CDR3 is 14 amino acids. Trimming left V 5 bases short and J 9 bases short, with 17 bases between. The germline V gene has CDR1 MNHEY and CDR2 SVGAGI. The CDR3 sequence: CASSRRTETGTIYF. CDR3 DNA sequence: TGTGCCAGCAGTAGGAGGACGGAGACGGGCACCATATATTTT.

This chain uses TRBV13 with TRBJ2-1; possible D gene TRBD2, 5 bases. This CDR3 contains 16 residues. V gave up 4 bases and J gave up 0 bases, with 13 bases separating them. The germline V gene has CDR1 PRHDT and CDR2 FYEKMQ (reference sequence). The CDR3 DNA reads TGTGCCAGCAGCTCACAAGTTCGGGACTCCTACAATGAGCAGTTCTTC. The encoded protein is CASSSQVRDSYNEQFF.

The gene calls are TRBV10-1 and TRBJ2-1; 7 nucleotides align to TRBD2. The V and J ends lost 3 bases and 4 bases, in that order; junction bases with no gene match: 15. From germline, CDR1 is WNHNN and CDR2 SYGVQD (reference sequence). The CDR3 loop spans 18 amino acids. The CDR3 DNA reads TGCGCCAGCAGTGAACGACTAGCATCGATAGGAGAATACAATGAGCAGTTCTTC. This gives the protein CASSERLASIGEYNEQFF.

This sequence joins TRBV10-3 and TRBJ2-3; 7 bases fit TRBD1. Trimming cost V 3 bases and J 3 bases; bases outside gene matches: 9. CDR1 is ENHRY and CDR2 is SYGVKD in the germline V gene. The CDR3 has 16 amino acids. The CDR3 region is CAISEASDRETDTQYF. In DNA, the CDR3 is TGTGCCATCAGTGAAGCCTCAGACAGGGAAACAGATACGCAGTATTTT.

J is TRBJ2-7 and V is TRBV19; possibly TRBD1 for D (7 bases). V shed 1 base and J shed 3 bases, with 10 bases lying between them. CDR3 length: 14 amino acids. Germline values: CDR1 LNHDA, CDR2 SQIVND (reference sequence). CDR3 nucleotide sequence: TGTGCCAGTAGTATAGCAGGGGGGAACTACGAGCAGTACTTC. This gives the protein CASSIAGGNYEQYF.

The rearrangement joins TRBV19 to TRBJ1-3, with a weak D call TRBD1 (5 bases). V was clipped by 8 bases and J by 0 bases, with 8 bases between them. The germline gives CDR1 LNHDA, CDR2 SQIVND (reference sequence). The CDR3 runs 13 residues. CDR3 loop: CASPGGSGNTIYF. Written as DNA, the CDR3 is TGTGCCAGTCCCGGGGGCTCTGGAAACACCATATATTTT.

This sequence joins TRBV12-3 or TRBV12-4 and TRBJ1-1; 7 bases fit TRBD1. V shed 6 bases, J shed 8 bases, and the junction held 9 bases outside the gene matches. This CDR3 spans 13 amino acids. DNA for the CDR3: TGTGCCAGCAGCCGTACAGGGGCGAGGGAAGCTTTCTTT. The encoded protein is CASSRTGAREAFF.

The chain recombines TRBV7-3 with TRBJ2-1; 10 bases fit TRBD2. This CDR3 region has 15 residues. The trim removed 6 bases at V and 4 bases at J, leaving 6 bases unmatched. Germline CDR1 and CDR2: SGHTA and FQGTGA. The CDR3 region is CASRKTSGQYNEQFF. CDR3 nucleotide sequence: TGTGCCAGCAGGAAGACTAGCGGGCAGTACAATGAGCAGTTCTTC.

V usage is TRBV10-2 and J usage is TRBJ2-5; D might be TRBD1 (6 bases). The CDR3 loop spans 14 amino acids. Germline V gives CDR1 WSHSY, CDR2 SAAADI. Trimming pared 6 bases from V and 9 bases from J, leaving 20 bases between. CDR3 bases: TGCGCCAGCAGCCCCCCCCCAGGGGCCGGGGCCCAGTACTTC. It specifies CASSPPPGAGAQYF.

The chain links TRBV27 to TRBJ2-7; 8 bases align to TRBD1. The CDR3 is 13 amino acids. The germline CDR1 and CDR2 sequences are MNHEY and SMNVEV (reference sequence). V lost 6 bases and J lost 5; bases outside the gene matches: 6. Here the CDR3 DNA reads TGTGCCAGCAGCGACAGGGGCCTTGACGAGCAGTACTTC. Its translation: CASSDRGLDEQYF.

The chain uses TRBV4-1 and TRBJ2-7; D might be TRBD1 (6 bases). The length of the CDR3 is 15 residues. Germline CDR1 reads MGHRA; CDR2 reads YSYEKL. V lost 1 base and J 2 bases, leaving 12 bases between the germline ends. As DNA, the CDR3 is TGCGCCAGCAGCCAAGTAGGAGAGGGGGCCTACGAGCAGTACTTC. Its protein product is CASSQVGEGAYEQYF.

The CDR3: CASSTSGTGSTDTQYF. DNA of the CDR3: TGTGCCAGCAGCACCTCCGGGACAGGGAGCACAGATACGCAGTATTTT. The rearrangement uses TRBV21-1 and TRBJ2-3; the table names TRBD1, a call not compared with the DNA. TRBV21-1 is deemed a pseudogene. The CDR3 consists of 16 residues.

V gene TRBV28 combines with J gene TRBJ1-6, with TRBD1 identical over 8 bases. The CDR3 runs 15 residues. Germline lookup yields CDR1 MDHEN and CDR2 SYDVKM. The V and J ends lost 5 bases and 9 bases, in that order; junction bases with no gene match: 9. The CDR3 nucleotides read TGTGCCAGCAGTCCAAGGACAGGGAATCGTTCACCCCTCCACTTT. It translates to CASSPRTGNRSPLHF.

Here the CDR3 reads CASQSDRSIYGYTF. CDR3 coding DNA: TGTGCCAGTCAGTCGGACAGGTCGATCTATGGCTACACCTTC. The chain employs TRBV2 and TRBJ1-2, with 7 bases matching TRBD1. The CDR3 spans 14 residues. The ends lost 9 bases at V and 4 bases at J; junction bases unmatched: 11. The germline V gene encodes CDR1 SNHLY and CDR2 FYNNEI.

V is TRBV19 and J is TRBJ1-5; D gene ambiguous. V was pared by 3 bases and J by 0 bases, with 9 bases between. CDR1 LNHDA and CDR2 SQIVND come from the germline V gene (reference sequence). There are 15 residues in the CDR3. CDR3 DNA sequence: TGTGCCAGTAGTATGAGGTTGTATAGCAATCAGCCCCAGCATTTT. Amino acids: CASSMRLYSNQPQHF.

This clone appeared a few times. The genes are TRBV25-1 and TRBJ1-2; D might be TRBD1 (6 bases). The CDR3 is 12 amino acids. The V gene's germline CDR1 is MGHDK and CDR2 SYGVNS. V was shortened by 3 bases and J by 5 bases, with 7 bases between the two germline ends. The CDR3 reads CASSDTGYGYTF. The CDR3 DNA reads as TGTGCCAGCAGTGACACAGGGTATGGCTACACCTTC.

With regard to this clone: Different DNA sequences within this sample yield the same CDR3. This chain links TRBV5-1 with TRBJ2-7; D call uncertain. Germline V CDR1 and CDR2: SGHRS, YFSETQ. Deletions cut 0 bases from V and 1 base from J, with 5 bases between. The CDR3 length is 13 residues. This CDR3 reads CASSLDRSYEQYF. The CDR3, as DNA: TGCGCCAGCAGCTTGGACAGATCCTACGAGCAGTACTTC.

The chain joins TRBV2 to TRBJ1-1; a weak D match, TRBD1 (6 bases). V dropped 2 bases and J dropped 5 bases, with 15 bases sitting between them. From germline, CDR1 is SNHLY and CDR2 FYNNEI. The CDR3 is made up of 15 amino acids. CDR3 sequence: CASSEKASGVTEAFF. The CDR3, as DNA: TGTGCCAGCAGTGAAAAGGCATCAGGGGTGACTGAAGCTTTCTTT.